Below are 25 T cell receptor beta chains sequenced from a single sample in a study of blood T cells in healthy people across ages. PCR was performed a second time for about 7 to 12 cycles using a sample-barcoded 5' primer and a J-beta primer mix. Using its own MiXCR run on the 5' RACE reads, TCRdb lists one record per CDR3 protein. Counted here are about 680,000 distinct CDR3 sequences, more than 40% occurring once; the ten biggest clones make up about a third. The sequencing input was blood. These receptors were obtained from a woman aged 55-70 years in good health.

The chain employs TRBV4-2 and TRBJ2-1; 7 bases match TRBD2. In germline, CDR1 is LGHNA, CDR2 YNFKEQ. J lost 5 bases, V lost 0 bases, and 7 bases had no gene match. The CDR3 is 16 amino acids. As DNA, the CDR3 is TGTGCCAGCAGCCAAGATTCGGGCGGGGGTCACAATGAGCAGTTCTTC. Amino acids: CASSQDSGGGHNEQFF.

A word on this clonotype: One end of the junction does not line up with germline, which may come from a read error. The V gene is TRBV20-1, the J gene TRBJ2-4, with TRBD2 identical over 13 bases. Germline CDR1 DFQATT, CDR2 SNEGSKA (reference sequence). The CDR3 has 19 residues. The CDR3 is CSARDKLAGGFVAKNIQHF. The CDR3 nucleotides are TGCAGTGCTAGAGATAAACTAGCGGGAGGGTTCGTAGCCAAAAACATTCAGCACTTC.

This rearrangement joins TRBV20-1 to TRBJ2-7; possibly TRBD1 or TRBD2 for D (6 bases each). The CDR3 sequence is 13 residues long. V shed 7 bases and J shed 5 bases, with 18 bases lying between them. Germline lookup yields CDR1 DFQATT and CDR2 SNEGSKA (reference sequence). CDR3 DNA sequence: TGCAGTGGGTTTGAGTGGGGGGCCAACGAGCAGTACTTC. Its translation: CSGFEWGANEQYF.

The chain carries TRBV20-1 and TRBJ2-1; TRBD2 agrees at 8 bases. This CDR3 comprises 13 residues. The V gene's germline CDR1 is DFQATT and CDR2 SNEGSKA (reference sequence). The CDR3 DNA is TGCATTCCCCCAACTAGCGGCTACAATGAGCAGTTCTTC. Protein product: CIPPTSGYNEQFF.

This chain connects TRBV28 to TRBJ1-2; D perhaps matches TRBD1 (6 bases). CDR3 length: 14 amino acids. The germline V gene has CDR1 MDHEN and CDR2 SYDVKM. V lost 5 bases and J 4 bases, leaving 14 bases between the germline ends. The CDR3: CASSTPSTGYGYTF. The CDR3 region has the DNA TGTGCCAGCAGTACCCCGTCGACAGGCTATGGCTACACCTTC.

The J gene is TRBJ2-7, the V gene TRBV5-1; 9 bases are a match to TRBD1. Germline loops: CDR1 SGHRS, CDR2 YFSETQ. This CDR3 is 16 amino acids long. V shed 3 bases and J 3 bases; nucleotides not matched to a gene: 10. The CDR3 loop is CASSSGQGLRSYEQYF. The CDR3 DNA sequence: TGCGCCAGCAGCTCGGGACAGGGATTAAGGAGCTACGAGCAGTACTTC.

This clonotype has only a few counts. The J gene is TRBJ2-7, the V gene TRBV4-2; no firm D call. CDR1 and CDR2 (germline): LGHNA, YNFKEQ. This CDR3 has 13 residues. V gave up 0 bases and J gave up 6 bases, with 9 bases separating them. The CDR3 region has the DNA TGTGCCAGCAGCCAAGACCCCGCGTTCGAGCAGTACTTC. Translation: CASSQDPAFEQYF.

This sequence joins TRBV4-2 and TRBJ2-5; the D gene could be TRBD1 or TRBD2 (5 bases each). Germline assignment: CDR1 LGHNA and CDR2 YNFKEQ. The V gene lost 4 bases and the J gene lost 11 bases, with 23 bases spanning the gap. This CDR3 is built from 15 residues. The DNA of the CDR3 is TGTGCCAGCAGCCGACAAGGGGAAGCGGTCAATGAGCAGTACTTC. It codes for CASSRQGEAVNEQYF.

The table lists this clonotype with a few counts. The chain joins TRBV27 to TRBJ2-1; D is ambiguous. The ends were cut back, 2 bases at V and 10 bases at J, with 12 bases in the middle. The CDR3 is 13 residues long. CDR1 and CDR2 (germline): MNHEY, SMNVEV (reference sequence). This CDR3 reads CASSLGSSGEQFF. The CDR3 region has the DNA TGTGCCAGCAGTTTAGGCAGTTCGGGCGAGCAGTTCTTC.

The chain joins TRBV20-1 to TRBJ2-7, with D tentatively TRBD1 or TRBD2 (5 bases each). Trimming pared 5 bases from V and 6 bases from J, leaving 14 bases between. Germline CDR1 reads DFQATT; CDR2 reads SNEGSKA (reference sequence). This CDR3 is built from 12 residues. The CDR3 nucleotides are TGCAGTGCTGCCAGGGACCTGGGCGAGCAGTACTTC. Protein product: CSAARDLGEQYF.

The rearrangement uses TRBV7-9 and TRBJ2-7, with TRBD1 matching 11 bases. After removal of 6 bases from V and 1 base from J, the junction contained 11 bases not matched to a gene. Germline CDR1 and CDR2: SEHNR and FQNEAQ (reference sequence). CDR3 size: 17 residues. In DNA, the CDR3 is TGTGCCAGCAGTCCTCCCACCGGGACAGGGGGGTCCTACGAGCAGTACTTC. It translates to CASSPPTGTGGSYEQYF.

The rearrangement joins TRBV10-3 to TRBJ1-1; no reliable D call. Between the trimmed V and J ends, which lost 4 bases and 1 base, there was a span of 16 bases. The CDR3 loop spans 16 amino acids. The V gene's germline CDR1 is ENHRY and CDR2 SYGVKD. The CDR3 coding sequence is TGTGCCATCAGTGCGGAAGGTGTTGCAGGGAACACTGAAGCTTTCTTT. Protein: CAISAEGVAGNTEAFF.

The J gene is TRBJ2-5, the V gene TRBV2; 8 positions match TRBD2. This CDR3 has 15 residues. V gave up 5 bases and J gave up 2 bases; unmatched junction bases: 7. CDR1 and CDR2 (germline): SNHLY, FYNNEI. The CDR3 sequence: CASSYSGVGQETQYF. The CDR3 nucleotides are TGTGCCAGCAGTTATAGCGGGGTGGGACAAGAGACCCAGTACTTC. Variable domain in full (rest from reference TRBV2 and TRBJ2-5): EPEVTQTPSHQVTQMGQEVILRCVPISNHLYFYWYRQILGQKVEFLVSFYNNEISEKSEIFDDQFSVERPDGSNFTLKIRSTKLEDSAMYFCASSYSGVGQETQYFGPGTRLLVL.

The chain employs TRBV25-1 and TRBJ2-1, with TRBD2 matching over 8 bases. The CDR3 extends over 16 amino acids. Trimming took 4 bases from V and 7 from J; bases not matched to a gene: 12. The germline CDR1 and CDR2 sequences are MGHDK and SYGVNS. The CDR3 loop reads CASSARVGGRWNEQFF. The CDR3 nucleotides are TGTGCCAGCAGTGCCCGGGTCGGCGGGAGGTGGAATGAGCAGTTCTTC.

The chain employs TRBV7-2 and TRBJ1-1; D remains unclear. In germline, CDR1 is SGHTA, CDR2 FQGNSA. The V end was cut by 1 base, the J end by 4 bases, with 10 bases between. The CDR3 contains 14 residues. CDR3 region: CASSLGGRSTEAFF. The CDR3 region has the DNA TGTGCCAGCAGCTTAGGAGGGCGATCCACTGAAGCTTTCTTT.

Here the CDR3 reads CASSSAAGNQPQHF. The CDR3 DNA sequence: TGTGCCAGCAGTTCCGCGGCAGGCAATCAGCCCCAGCATTTT. This rearrangement joins TRBV6-6 to TRBJ1-5, with D uncertain. The length of the CDR3 is 14 residues. The V end was cut by 4 bases, the J end by 2 bases, with 9 bases between. CDR1 MNHNY and CDR2 SVGAGI come from the germline V gene (reference sequence).

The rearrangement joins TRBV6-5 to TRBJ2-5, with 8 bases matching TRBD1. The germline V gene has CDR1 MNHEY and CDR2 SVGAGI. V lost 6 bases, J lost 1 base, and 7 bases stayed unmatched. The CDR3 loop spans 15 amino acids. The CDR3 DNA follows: TGTGCCAGCAGACCGGGACAGGCCCTCCAAGAGACCCAGTACTTC. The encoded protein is CASRPGQALQETQYF.

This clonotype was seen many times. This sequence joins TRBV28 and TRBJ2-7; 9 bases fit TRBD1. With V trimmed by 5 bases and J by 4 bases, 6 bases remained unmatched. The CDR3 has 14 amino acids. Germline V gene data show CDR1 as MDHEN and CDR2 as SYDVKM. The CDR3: CASSPRDRDYEQYF. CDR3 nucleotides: TGTGCCAGCAGTCCGCGGGACAGGGATTACGAGCAGTACTTC.

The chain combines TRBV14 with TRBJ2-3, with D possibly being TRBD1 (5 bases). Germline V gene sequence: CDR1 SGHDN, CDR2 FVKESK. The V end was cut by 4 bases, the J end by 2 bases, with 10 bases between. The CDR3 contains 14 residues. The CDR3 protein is CASSPRQYTDTQYF. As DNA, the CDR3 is TGTGCCAGCAGCCCACGACAGTACACAGATACGCAGTATTTT.

The CDR3: CASSLRLAGALDEQYF. In DNA form, the CDR3 reads TGTGCCAGCAGCCTCCGACTAGCGGGAGCTCTGGACGAGCAGTACTTC. This chain links TRBV5-6 with TRBJ2-5; TRBD2 agrees at 12 bases. The end of the DNA is better explained by TRBJ2-7, so the J call may be wrong. Germline V gene sequence: CDR1 SGHDT, CDR2 YYEEEE. The CDR3 totals 16 residues.

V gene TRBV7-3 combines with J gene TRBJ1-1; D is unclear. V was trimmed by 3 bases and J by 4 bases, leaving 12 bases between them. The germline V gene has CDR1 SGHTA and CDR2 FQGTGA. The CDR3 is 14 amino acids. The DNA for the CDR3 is TGTGCCAGCAGCTTCAGTACAGATACCACTGAAGCTTTCTTT. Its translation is CASSFSTDTTEAFF.

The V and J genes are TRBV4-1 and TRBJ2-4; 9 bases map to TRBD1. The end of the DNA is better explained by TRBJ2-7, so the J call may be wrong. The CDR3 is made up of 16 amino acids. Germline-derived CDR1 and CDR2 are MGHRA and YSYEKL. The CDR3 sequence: CASSQEAGQGNSEQYF. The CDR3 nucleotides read TGCGCCAGCAGCCAAGAGGCGGGACAGGGTAATTCCGAGCAGTACTTC.

In nucleotides, the CDR3 is TGCAGCGGTGTTAGGACAGGGCGGGAGACCCAGTACTTC. Amino acid sequence: CSGVRTGRETQYF. This chain uses TRBV29-1 with TRBJ2-5, with 8 positions matching TRBD1. V lost 7 bases to trimming and J lost 5 bases; unmatched junction nucleotides: 9. CDR1 and CDR2 from the germline V gene are SQVTM and ANQGSEA. The CDR3 totals 13 residues.

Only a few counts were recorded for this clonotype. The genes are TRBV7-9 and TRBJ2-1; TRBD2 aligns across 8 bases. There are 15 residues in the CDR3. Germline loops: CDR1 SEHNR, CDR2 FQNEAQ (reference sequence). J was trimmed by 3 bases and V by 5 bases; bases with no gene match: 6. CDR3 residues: CASSLSSGIYNEQFF. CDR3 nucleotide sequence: TGTGCCAGCAGCCTCAGTAGCGGGATCTACAATGAGCAGTTCTTC.

DNA for the CDR3: TGTGCCAGCAGCTTAACCGGGACTAGCGGGATGGGCACAGATACGCAGTATTTT. Residues: CASSLTGTSGMGTDTQYF. The rearrangement joins TRBV11-1 to TRBJ2-3; TRBD2 agrees at 13 bases. V dropped 2 bases and J dropped 1; count of bases not matched to a gene: 6. Germline V lookup: CDR1 SGHAT, CDR2 FQDESV (reference sequence). This CDR3 has 18 amino acids.